This T cell receptor (beta chain) was retrieved from a study of blood T cells in healthy people across ages. Broader study findings: Both higher diversity and more naive CD4+ cells marked long-lived donors when set against aged donors.

Donors ranged from 6 to 90 years old and were healthy Caucasians in Russia. The CDR3 contains 13 residues. Germline assignment: CDR1 DFQATT and CDR2 SNEGSKA (reference sequence). Turning to this clonotype: Antigen specificity is unknown. The junction differs from germline at one of its ends, possibly a read error.

A second roughly 7 to 12 cycle PCR used barcoded and J-beta primers. TCRdb reanalysed the 5' RACE reads using MiXCR and keeps one entry per CDR3 protein. The sample lists roughly 1.4 million distinct CDR3 sequences; 59% were seen once. The V call is TRBV20-1, the J call TRBJ2-6, with no clear D. The clonotype was recovered from a man aged 18 to 30 in good health. The specimen sequenced was blood. The CDR3 coding sequence is TGCAGTGCTCGAGACTCTGGGGCCAACGTCCTGACTTTC. Translated: CSARDSGANVLTF.